The 6 T cell receptor beta chains reported below all come from one sample, sequenced in a study of T cell responses to AZD1222 COVID-19 vaccine. Using immunoSEQ multiplex PCR, the repertoire was profiled, and TCRdb retains in-frame clones only, with some absent. Among around 220,000 clones, roughly 94% were seen once, and the ten largest hold approximately 1.7%. Sequencing used peripheral blood, obtained 28 days after the second dose of the MenACWY control vaccine. The receptors were gathered from an adult who received the MenACWY meningococcal vaccine as a control.

CDR3 protein: CASSASGRADTQYF. DNA of the CDR3: TGCGCCAGCAGCGCTAGCGGGAGAGCAGATACGCAGTATTTT. The chain carries TRBV5-1 and TRBJ2-3; 10 positions match TRBD2. The V gene's germline CDR1 is SGHRS and CDR2 YFSETQ. With V trimmed by 4 bases and J by 4 bases, 3 bases remained unmatched. The CDR3 sequence is 14 residues long.

This chain joins TRBV3-1 (or the pseudogene TRBV3-2) and TRBJ1-1; D not certain. The germline V and J ends were trimmed by 1 base and 1 base, with 10 bases remaining between them. Looked up from germline, CDR1 is LGHDT and CDR2 is YNNKEL (reference sequence). The CDR3 is made up of 15 amino acids. The CDR3 DNA is TGTGCCAGCAGCCAAGTCGCAAATCCGAACACTGAAGCTTTCTTT. It is translated as CASSQVANPNTEAFF.

The chain couples TRBV7-9 to TRBJ2-7, with TRBD2 identical over 8 bases. V dropped 3 bases and J dropped 0; count of bases not matched to a gene: 10. CDR3 length equals 17 residues. Germline V lookup: CDR1 SEHNR, CDR2 FQNEAQ (reference sequence). The CDR3 bases are TGTGCCAGCAGCTTGGGAGCGGGGGACTTGCACTCCTACGAGCAGTACTTC. Amino acids: CASSLGAGDLHSYEQYF.

The CDR3 loop is CASSLQDTSYEQYF. The CDR3 DNA is TGTGCCAGTAGTCTACAGGACACCTCCTACGAGCAGTACTTC. The chain links TRBV19 to TRBJ2-7; D is possibly TRBD1 (5 bases). Trimming took off 5 bases at V and 0 bases at J, with 11 bases between the two ends. The germline CDR1 and CDR2 sequences are LNHDA and SQIVND (reference sequence). The CDR3 covers 14 residues.

The V and J genes are TRBV19 and TRBJ2-7; D is tentatively TRBD1 or TRBD2 (5 bases each). Germline CDR1 is LNHDA and CDR2 is SQIVND (reference sequence). The CDR3 length is 11 residues. V was clipped by 6 bases and J by 5 bases, with 8 bases between them. The CDR3 DNA sequence: TGTGCCAGTAGGAGAGGGGACGAGCAGTACTTC. Translation gives CASRRGDEQYF.

This clone is a singleton in its sample. This chain connects TRBV5-5 to TRBJ2-7; a weak D match, TRBD1 (6 bases). Germline V CDR1 and CDR2: SGHKS, YYEKEE (reference sequence). V lost 4 bases and J 3 bases, leaving 11 bases between the germline ends. This CDR3 comprises 13 residues. CDR3 bases: TGTGCCAGCAGCCCTCGGACAGTCTACGAGCAGTACTTC. This codes for CASSPRTVYEQYF.